The rows below give T cell receptor beta chains drawn from one sample of a study of molecular identifiers for immune sequencing clone quantification. TCRdb analysed the PCR reads with MiXCR anew, one entry per CDR3 protein. This table holds about 640,000 distinct CDR3 sequences, 20% found once. The sample was naive CD8+ T cells from blood, with Jurkat cell RNA spiked in. These receptors all come from a human donor in good health. Some libraries in this study had Jurkat cell RNA spiked in. The CDR3 runs from the conserved cysteine through the conserved F or W. Each record gives: V gene, CDR3 length, D gene, J gene, clone size, CDR3 DNA, CDR3 protein. The D gene is left open where the match is weak. Clone size is shown for a subset of rows, as once, few, many or a class of expanded clone.

>TRBV9|16|-|TRBJ2-1|many
TGTGCCAGCAGCCCTCGGGGGGCCCAGGGGGGCTATGAGCAGTTCTTC
CASSPRGAQGGYEQFF
>TRBV20-1|14|TRBD1|TRBJ2-3|many
TGCAGTGCTAGAGATTTCAGGGGGACAGATACGCAGTATTTT
CSARDFRGTDTQYF
>TRBV28|15|TRBD1|TRBJ2-7|many
TGTGCCAGCAGTTCCCGACAGGGGTGGGGTCCCGAGCAGTACTTC
CASSSRQGWGPEQYF
>TRBV12-3/TRBV12-4|16|-|TRBJ2-3|few
TGTGCCAGCGGGGGCACGGGACTTATAAACACAGATACGCAGTATTTT
CASGGTGLINTDTQYF
>TRBV5-1|13|-|TRBJ1-1|many
TGCGCCAGCAGCCCAGGTACTGGTCGTGAAGCTTTCTTT
CASSPGTGREAFF
>TRBV6-2/TRBV6-3|16|TRBD2|TRBJ2-5|-
TGTGCCAGCACCATAGGACTAGCGGGAGTGCAAGAGACCCAGTACTTC
CASTIGLAGVQETQYF
>TRBV11-2|14|TRBD2|TRBJ2-1|many
TGTGCCAGCAGCTTATCAAGCGGGGGGAATGAGCAGTTCTTC
CASSLSSGGNEQFF
>TRBV13|15|-|TRBJ1-2|many
TGTGCCAGCAGCTTAGGGGGAGGCCTGAGCTATGGCTACACCTTC
CASSLGGGLSYGYTF
>TRBV4-3|14|-|TRBJ1-1|many
TGCGCCAGCAGCCAAGATAGAACAGATTTAGAAGCTTTCTTT
CASSQDRTDLEAFF
>TRBV13|14|-|TRBJ1-2|-
TGTGCCAGCAGCCAAGGGAACAGGCTCTATGGCCACACCTTC
CASSQGNRLYGHTF
>TRBV6-2/TRBV6-3|15|-|TRBJ2-3|few
TGTGCCAGCGCACTGACGGAGGGGCGGGGAGATACGCAGTATTTT
CASALTEGRGDTQYF